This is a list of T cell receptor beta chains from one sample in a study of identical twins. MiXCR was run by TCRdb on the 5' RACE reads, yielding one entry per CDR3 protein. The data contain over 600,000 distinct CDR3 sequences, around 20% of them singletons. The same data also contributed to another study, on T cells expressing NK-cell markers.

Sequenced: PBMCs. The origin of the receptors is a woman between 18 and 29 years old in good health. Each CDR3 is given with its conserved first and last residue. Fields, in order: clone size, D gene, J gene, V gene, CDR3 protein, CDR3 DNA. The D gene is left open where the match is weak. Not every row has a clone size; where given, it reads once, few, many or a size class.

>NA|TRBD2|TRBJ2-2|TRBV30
CASGLAGGGNTGELFF
TGTGCCTCGGGACTAGCGGGAGGGGGGAACACCGGGGAGCTGTTTTTT
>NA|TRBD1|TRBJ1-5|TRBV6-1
CASSQTGGRQPQHF
TGTGCCAGCAGTCAGACAGGGGGTCGTCAGCCCCAGCATTTT
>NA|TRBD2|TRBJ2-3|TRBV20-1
CSATAGTSRRGDTQYF
TGCAGTGCCACAGCCGGGACTAGCAGGAGAGGAGATACGCAGTATTTT
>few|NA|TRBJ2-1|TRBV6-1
CATTGIYNEQFF
TGTGCCACCACGGGGATCTACAATGAGCAGTTCTTC
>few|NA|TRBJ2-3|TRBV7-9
CASSPPGITGSDTQYF
TGTGCCAGCAGCCCGCCGGGAATCACAGGGTCAGATACGCAGTATTTT
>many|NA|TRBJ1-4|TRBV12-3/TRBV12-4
CASSLALKNEKLFF
TGTGCCAGCAGTTTGGCATTGAAGAATGAAAAACTGTTTTTT
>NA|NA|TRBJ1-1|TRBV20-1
CSARDENRMNTEAFF
TGCAGTGCTAGAGATGAGAACAGAATGAACACTGAAGCTTTCTTT
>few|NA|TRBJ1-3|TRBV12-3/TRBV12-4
CASSPSGPHSVRNTIYF
TGTGCCAGCAGTCCGTCGGGACCCCACTCTGTGAGAAACACCATATATTTT
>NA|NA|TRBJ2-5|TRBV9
CASSGGLSQETQYF
TGTGCCAGCAGCGGGGGGTTGAGCCAAGAGACCCAGTACTTC
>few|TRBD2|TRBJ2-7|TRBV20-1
CSVPGTNSYEQYF
TGCAGTGTCCCCGGGACTAACTCCTACGAGCAGTACTTC
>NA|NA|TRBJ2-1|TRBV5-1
CASSLGRDFPSVEQFF
TGCGCCAGCAGCTTAGGAAGGGACTTCCCCAGCGTGGAGCAGTTCTTC
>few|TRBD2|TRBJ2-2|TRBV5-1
CASSLRRGGDTGELFF
TGCGCCAGCAGCTTGCGGCGGGGGGGCGACACCGGGGAGCTGTTTTTT
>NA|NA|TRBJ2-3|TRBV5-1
CASSGRADTDTQYF
TGCGCCAGCAGCGGCCGGGCGGACACAGATACGCAGTATTTT
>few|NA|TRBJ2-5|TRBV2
CASSERRGDRTQYF
TGTGCCAGCAGTGAAAGGAGGGGGGACCGGACCCAGTACTTC
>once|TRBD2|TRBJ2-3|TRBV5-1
CASSLFSAGASDTQYF
TGCGCCAGCAGCTTGTTCTCGGCGGGAGCTTCAGATACGCAGTATTTT
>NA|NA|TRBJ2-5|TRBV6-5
CASSYGGGRQETQYF
TGTGCCAGCAGTTACGGGGGGGGGCGCCAAGAGACCCAGTACTTC
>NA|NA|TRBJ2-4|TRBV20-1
CSASNDLAKNIQYF
TGCAGTGCTAGTAATGACCTAGCCAAAAACATTCAGTACTTC
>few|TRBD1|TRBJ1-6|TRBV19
CATHPTGNHNSPLHF
TGTGCCACTCACCCGACAGGGAACCATAATTCACCCCTCCACTTT
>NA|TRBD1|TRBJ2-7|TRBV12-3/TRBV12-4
CASSPQGAVIHEQYF
TGTGCCAGCAGTCCTCAGGGGGCGGTTATCCACGAGCAGTACTTC
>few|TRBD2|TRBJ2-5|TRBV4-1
CASSQEYGLAGKETQYF
TGCGCCAGCAGCCAAGAATACGGACTAGCGGGAAAAGAGACCCAGTACTTC